This TCR beta chain was captured by sequencing in a study of cytomegalovirus exposure and HLA in healthy donors. Study outcomes and limitations: Rarity marked most TCR sequences, yet some public TCRs occurred in many donors. Subsequent analysis of the 95 to 150 validation repertoires found a tendency for first-cohort TCR clusters to co-occur. The classifier reportedly diagnosed cytomegalovirus status with high sensitivity and specificity. Overall, approximately 150 TCR beta chains were annotated as cytomegalovirus-associated.

As to this clone: The antigen is unknown.

TCRdb's copy holds only in-frame clones and misses some; the assay was immunoSEQ multiplex PCR. Among some 88,000 clones listed, 95% to 97% were seen once. After removal of 5 bases from V and 8 bases from J, the junction contained 3 bases not matched to a gene. This CDR3 region has 12 residues. The V gene's germline CDR1 is LGHNT and CDR2 FRNRAP. The J gene is TRBJ2-1, the V gene TRBV12-5; 7 bases align to TRBD2. The sample comprised PBMCs. The clonotype comes from a man between 18 and 35 years old in good health and CMV-seronegative. The CDR3 DNA reads TGTGCTAGTGGTCCCGCGGGGGATGAGCAGTTCTTC. This sequence encodes CASGPAGDEQFF.